The 29 T cell receptor beta chains below come from one sample, sequenced in a study of blood T cell repertoires in COVID-19. Repertoires were generated with immunoSEQ multiplex PCR, while TCRdb's copy carries only in-frame clones and drops some. This sample yields a few hundred thousand clones, of which around nine tenths are seen a single time; around 9.1% belongs to the top ten. The sample taken for sequencing was peripheral blood. The receptors come from a man aged 40-49 years who had recovered from COVID-19.

In this sample, this clone turned up once. V is TRBV5-1 and J is TRBJ2-3, with 10 bases fitting TRBD1. Germline CDR1 is SGHRS and CDR2 is YFSETQ. This CDR3 comprises 14 residues. With V trimmed by 2 bases and J by 5 bases, 2 bases remained unmatched. The CDR3 region is CASSFRDRGDTQYF. In nucleotides, the CDR3 is TGCGCCAGCAGCTTCCGGGACAGGGGAGATACGCAGTATTTT. Variable domain in full (rest from reference TRBV5-1 and TRBJ2-3): KAGVTQTPRYLIKTRGQQVTLSCSPISGHRSVSWYQQTPGQGLQFLFEYFSETQRNKGNFPGRFSGRQFSNSRSEMNVSTLELGDSALYLCASSFRDRGDTQYFGPGTRLTVL.

The chain carries TRBV5-5 and TRBJ2-5, with 7 bases aligning to TRBD2. Unmatched junction bases numbered 8, after V lost 4 bases and J lost 5 bases. The germline CDR1 and CDR2 sequences are SGHKS and YYEKEE (reference sequence). The CDR3 is made up of 14 amino acids. In nucleotides, the CDR3 is TGTGCCAGCAGCACATGGACTAGTCGGGAGACCCAGTACTTC. Translation: CASSTWTSRETQYF.

The J gene is TRBJ2-7, the V gene TRBV10-2; a weak D match, TRBD1 (5 bases). Germline lookup yields CDR1 WSHSY and CDR2 SAAADI. V was pared by 1 base and J by 3 bases, with 16 bases between. The CDR3 is 16 amino acids. In nucleotides, the CDR3 is TGCGCCAGCAGTGAGTGGCAGGGTCACTCGATCTACGAGCAGTACTTC. Its translation: CASSEWQGHSIYEQYF.

A single count supports this clone. This rearrangement joins TRBV6-2 or TRBV6-3 to TRBJ1-5, with a possible D match to TRBD1 (6 bases). The CDR3 is 18 residues long. Germline V gene sequence: CDR1 MNHEY, CDR2 SVGEGT. V lost 0 bases and J 3 bases, leaving 18 bases between the germline ends. CDR3: CASSYSWLGRGDNQPQHF. DNA for the CDR3: TGTGCCAGCAGTTACTCGTGGTTGGGGAGGGGGGACAATCAGCCCCAGCATTTT.

The chain couples TRBV10-3 to TRBJ2-2; 14 bases agree with TRBD2. CDR3 length: 17 amino acids. V dropped 6 bases and J dropped 0; count of bases not matched to a gene: 3. Germline loops: CDR1 ENHRY, CDR2 SYGVKD. The CDR3 sequence is CAIRRGLAGANTGELFF. CDR3 bases: TGTGCCATCAGGAGGGGACTAGCGGGGGCGAACACCGGGGAGCTGTTTTTT.

The chain couples TRBV6-5 to TRBJ2-3; 10 bases match TRBD2. V dropped 6 bases and J dropped 5; count of bases not matched to a gene: 5. The CDR3 contains 14 residues. Germline V gene sequence: CDR1 MNHEY, CDR2 SVGAGI. The CDR3 sequence: CASRPGLALDTQYF. The CDR3 nucleotides are TGTGCCAGCAGGCCGGGACTAGCGTTAGATACGCAGTATTTT.

This clone was seen a few times. The gene calls are TRBV4-2 and TRBJ2-2, with D perhaps TRBD1 (5 bases). Germline-derived CDR1 and CDR2 are LGHNA and YNFKEQ. Trimming left V 3 bases short and J 6 bases short, with 5 bases between. This CDR3 comprises 12 residues. This chain's CDR3 is CASSQGPGELFF. The DNA for the CDR3 is TGTGCCAGCAGCCAGGGGCCCGGGGAGCTGTTTTTT.

V usage is TRBV19 and J usage is TRBJ2-1, with 7 bases lining up with TRBD2. With V trimmed by 0 bases and J by 3 bases, 5 bases remained unmatched. The CDR3 has 16 amino acids. CDR1 and CDR2 (germline): LNHDA, SQIVND (reference sequence). This chain's CDR3 is CASSIDGGRVYNEQFF. CDR3 sequence (DNA): TGTGCCAGTAGTATAGACGGCGGGAGAGTCTACAATGAGCAGTTCTTC.

The V and J genes are TRBV23-1 and TRBJ2-7; 8 positions match TRBD2. TRBV23-1 belongs to the ORF category, with a function that is uncertain. CDR3 length: 16 residues. Trimming removed 2 bases from V and 2 bases from J; junction bases left unmatched: 8. In DNA, the CDR3 is TGCGCCAGCAGTCAACCGGGACTAGAGGATCCCTACGAGCAGTACTTC. Amino acid sequence: CASSQPGLEDPYEQYF.

This chain joins TRBV5-1 and TRBJ2-7; 9 bases agree with TRBD1. Losses at the gene ends were 0 bases for V and 3 bases for J; bases not matched to a gene: 1. Germline V gives CDR1 SGHRS, CDR2 YFSETQ. This CDR3 has 14 amino acids. CDR3 bases: TGCGCCAGCAGCTTGGGGGGACAGGGCTACGAGCAGTACTTC. Translating gives CASSLGGQGYEQYF.

The chain couples TRBV6-2 or TRBV6-3 to TRBJ2-7; TRBD2 is a possible D gene (6 bases). Trimming removed 5 bases from V and 0 bases from J, with 11 bases in between. The germline gives CDR1 MNHEY, CDR2 SVGEGT. The CDR3 totals 14 residues. The CDR3 bases are TGTGCCAGCAGTAGGTACGGGAGCTCCTACGAGCAGTACTTC. The encoded protein is CASSRYGSSYEQYF.

The chain joins TRBV11-2 to TRBJ2-7; D not resolved. The CDR3 has 15 residues. Between the trimmed V and J ends, which lost 4 bases and 5 bases, there was a span of 18 bases. Germline V CDR1 and CDR2: SGHAT, FQNNGV. For the CDR3, the DNA is TGTGCCAGCAGCTGGAGATCGCGGAAGAAAAACGAGCAGTACTTC. Protein: CASSWRSRKKNEQYF.

The rearrangement uses TRBV6-6 and TRBJ2-5, with TRBD2 matching over 7 bases. V was pared by 6 bases and J by 2 bases, with 6 bases of the junction left unmatched. CDR1 and CDR2 (germline): MNHNY, SVGAGI (reference sequence). CDR3 length: 14 residues. The CDR3 DNA reads TGTGCCAGCAGCCTCGGGGGGAAACAAGAGACCCAGTACTTC. It codes for CASSLGGKQETQYF.

The J gene is TRBJ2-2, the V gene TRBV3-1 (or the pseudogene TRBV3-2), with 7 bases fitting TRBD1. Germline V CDR1 and CDR2: LGHDT, YNNKEL (reference sequence). This CDR3 has 17 residues. The J segment lost 0 bases and the V segment lost 2 bases, leaving 6 bases of the junction unmatched. The CDR3 is CASSQKTGATNTGELFF. CDR3 DNA: TGTGCCAGCAGCCAAAAAACAGGGGCAACGAACACCGGGGAGCTGTTTTTT.

The chain joins TRBV10-3 to TRBJ2-1; tentative D call: TRBD2 (6 bases). CDR1 and CDR2 (germline): ENHRY, SYGVKD. V was cut by 0 bases and J by 3 bases, with 21 bases left in between. The CDR3 spans 19 residues. In DNA form, the CDR3 reads TGTGCCATCAGTGAGTCAACAGGCGTCCGGAGGGAGAACTACAATGAGCAGTTCTTC. Translating gives CAISESTGVRRENYNEQFF.

The chain carries TRBV30 and TRBJ2-3, with 14 bases matching TRBD2. The V segment lost 2 bases and the J segment 4 bases; nucleotides outside the gene matches: 11. CDR3 size: 18 residues. Germline-derived CDR1 and CDR2 are GTSNPN and SVGIG (reference sequence). In DNA form, the CDR3 reads TGTGCCTGGAGTCCCCTGAGACTAGCGGGAGGGCGGGCAGATACGCAGTATTTT. Translated, it gives CAWSPLRLAGGRADTQYF. Full variable domain (rest looked up from reference TRBV30 and TRBJ2-3): SQTIHQWPATLVQPVGSPLSLECTVEGTSNPNLYWYRQAAGRGLQLLFYSVGIGQISSEVPQNLSASRPQDRQFILSSKKLLLSDSGFYLCAWSPLRLAGGRADTQYFGPGTRLTVL.

V usage is TRBV6-1 and J usage is TRBJ2-2; tentative D call: TRBD1 (5 bases). Germline V lookup: CDR1 MNHNS, CDR2 SASEGT. The CDR3 runs to 15 residues. Between the trimmed V and J ends, which lost 2 bases and 5 bases, there was a span of 12 bases. In DNA, the CDR3 is TGTGCCAGCAGTGAAATAGGGGCAGAAACCGGGGAGCTGTTTTTT. Amino acid sequence: CASSEIGAETGELFF.

The chain's CDR3 is CASSQTGGTVYGYTF. CDR3 bases: TGTGCCAGCAGCCAGACAGGGGGGACGGTCTATGGCTACACCTTC. V and J are TRBV9 and TRBJ1-2, with TRBD1 matching 9 bases. This CDR3 comprises 15 residues. After removal of 4 bases from V and 4 bases from J, the junction contained 8 bases not matched to a gene. Germline values: CDR1 SGDLS, CDR2 YYNGEE.

This clone came up once. This sequence joins TRBV5-1 and TRBJ2-1; a weak D match, TRBD2 (5 bases). The CDR3 contains 15 residues. CDR1 and CDR2 from the germline V gene are SGHRS and YFSETQ. V was clipped by 7 bases and J by 5 bases, with 19 bases between them. The DNA of the CDR3 is TGCGCCAGCGCCCGTGGTTCGGGGTCCCACAATGAGCAGTTCTTC. It specifies CASARGSGSHNEQFF.

This clone has more than one count but fewer than ten. The rearrangement uses TRBV20-1 and TRBJ2-3; 13 bases are a match to TRBD2. The CDR3 contains 16 residues. Germline CDR1 is DFQATT and CDR2 is SNEGSKA (reference sequence). Unmatched junction bases numbered 6, after V lost 3 bases and J lost 3 bases. The CDR3 sequence: CSASGLAGVLTDTQYF. CDR3 DNA sequence: TGCAGTGCTAGTGGACTAGCGGGAGTTTTGACAGATACGCAGTATTTT.

In DNA, the CDR3 is TGCGCCAGCAGCCAAAACCCGACTAGCGGGGTGGGCAATGAGCAGTTCTTC. Translation: CASSQNPTSGVGNEQFF. The genes are TRBV4-1 and TRBJ2-1; 11 bases map to TRBD2. The V segment lost 2 bases and the J segment 6 bases; nucleotides outside the gene matches: 9. CDR1 is MGHRA, CDR2 YSYEKL, per germline. The CDR3 consists of 17 residues.

This clone appeared a few times. The chain uses TRBV10-1 and TRBJ1-5; D remains unclear. The V gene's germline CDR1 is WNHNN and CDR2 SYGVQD (reference sequence). There are 16 residues in the CDR3. V was pared by 5 bases and J by 2 bases, with 16 bases between. CDR3 nucleotide sequence: TGCGCCAGCAGTCTAATAGACGCTCGGGGCAATCAGCCCCAGCATTTT. Translation: CASSLIDARGNQPQHF.

This sequence joins TRBV11-2 and TRBJ2-7; 7 bases align to TRBD1. Germline CDR1 is SGHAT and CDR2 is FQNNGV. The CDR3 has 15 amino acids. J lost 4 bases, V lost 1 base, and 7 bases had no gene match. The CDR3 loop reads CASSLVATGRYEQYF. DNA of the CDR3: TGTGCCAGCAGCTTAGTTGCGACAGGGCGGTACGAGCAGTACTTC.

The chain joins TRBV7-2 to TRBJ2-5; TRBD2 matches 11 bases. The CDR3 sequence is 15 residues long. The V segment lost 2 bases and the J segment 4 bases; nucleotides outside the gene matches: 3. Looked up from germline, CDR1 is SGHTA and CDR2 is FQGNSA. CDR3 DNA: TGTGCCAGCAGCTTAAATAGCGGGAGGGGAGAGACCCAGTACTTC. Translated: CASSLNSGRGETQYF.

The CDR3 DNA sequence: TGTGCCAGTAGTGTCGGGACAGCCAGACGTAAAGCTTTCTTT. Residues: CASSVGTARRKAFF. V and J are TRBV19 and TRBJ1-1; 7 positions agree with TRBD1. Germline lookup yields CDR1 LNHDA and CDR2 SQIVND (reference sequence). J lost 9 bases, V lost 5 bases, and 12 bases had no gene match. The CDR3 extends over 14 amino acids.

This chain links TRBV7-8 with TRBJ1-4; tentative D call: TRBD1 (6 bases). Trimming took off 6 bases at V and 0 bases at J, with 17 bases between the two ends. Per germline, CDR1 SGHVS and CDR2 FQNEAQ. There are 17 residues in the CDR3. The DNA of the CDR3 is TGTGCCAGCAGAAAAAGGACAGAACCTGCAACTAATGAAAAACTGTTTTTT. Translation gives CASRKRTEPATNEKLFF.

The sample holds one count of this clone. The chain has TRBV5-1 and TRBJ2-2; 8 bases agree with TRBD1. This CDR3 has 16 residues. Germline lookup yields CDR1 SGHRS and CDR2 YFSETQ. V trimming: 0 bases; J trimming: 5 bases; junction bases outside the gene matches: 6. The CDR3 DNA follows: TGCGCCAGCAGCTTGGCCAATACAGGGGGTACCGGGGAGCTGTTTTTT. It codes for CASSLANTGGTGELFF.

The V call is TRBV13, the J call TRBJ2-1, with D possibly matching TRBD2 (5 bases). The CDR3 is made up of 14 amino acids. V dropped 5 bases and J dropped 7 bases, with 15 bases sitting between them. Germline loops: CDR1 PRHDT, CDR2 FYEKMQ (reference sequence). CDR3 nucleotide sequence: TGTGCCAGCAGCCCAAAAAATAGAGGGAATGAGCAGTTCTTC. Translation gives CASSPKNRGNEQFF. The full variable domain, rest sourced from reference TRBV13 and TRBJ2-1, is AAGVIQSPRHLIKEKRETATLKCYPIPRHDTVYWYQQGPGQDPQFLISFYEKMQSDKGSIPDRFSAQQFSDYHSELNMSSLELGDSALYFCASSPKNRGNEQFFGPGTRLTVL.

The rearrangement links TRBV9 to TRBJ2-3; 7 bases fit TRBD2. Trimming cost V 0 bases and J 0 bases; bases outside gene matches: 4. Germline V gene lookup returns CDR1 SGDLS and CDR2 YYNGEE. The CDR3 has 16 residues. The CDR3 nucleotides read TGTGCCAGCAGCGTAGCTGGCGGGGGAAGCACAGATACGCAGTATTTT. It codes for CASSVAGGGSTDTQYF.